This TCR beta chain was profiled in a study of blood T cell repertoires in COVID-19 (dated by TCRdb to 2018 to 2021). Study-wide context: The collaborator samples originated in the United States, Italy and Spain and spanned the acute and convalescent phases of COVID-19. The samples were drawn from two sources: the first 160 participants of the ongoing ImmuneRACE study, and 1,200 or so subjects contributed by 6 global collaborators. Deeply sampled blood TCRbeta repertoires from subjects exposed to, actively infected with, or recovered from COVID-19 were included in the dataset. A de-identified subject ID, COVID-19 status, age in years and sex were almost always included in the sample metadata. Where HLA class I and class II types were available, the types were taken from metadata supplied by the sample provider, not from assay-based typing. The prospective study material was composed of cDNA or gDNA derived from T cells, B-cell-depleted T cells, or PBMCs. The repertoires were released in a freely available public database intended as a resource for research on the immune response to SARS-CoV-2. What the study reported, not specific to this receptor: How much clinical and demographic metadata was included differed by source and by participant, and the metadata was provided uncurated.

The germline V gene (reference sequence) gives CDR1 as MNHEY and CDR2 as SMNVEV. V ends up 3 bases short and J 7 bases short, with an unmatched junction base count of 10. The cysteine opens and the phenylalanine closes a CDR3 of 15 amino acids. The sequence is cut down to CDR3 DNA, 45 bases in frame from base 1. TCRbeta CDR3 regions were amplified from genomic DNA using the immunoSEQ Assay, a bias-controlled multiplex PCR. The paper's processing steps were these. Nucleated cell counts per sample were estimated from amplification of reference gene primers within the assay. To quantify the absolute abundance of each unique TCRbeta CDR3 rearrangement, sequence reads were collapsed and filtered. For each sample, productive Simpson clonality was calculated by taking the square root of Simpson's diversity index across productive rearrangements. TCRdb retrieved this table from immuneACCESS and kept in-frame rearrangements only. Not all clones are present; in checked studies, unresolved V genes account for under half, and no reason is known for the remainder. V, J and clone size were drawn from that table, and D and trimming were deduced from the DNA. This sample holds over 200,000 clones; just over 90% were observed only once. The ten largest clones add up to approximately 1.2% of the sample.

The collaborating institutions used their own protocols to collect whole blood in K2EDTA tubes. Collaborator samples were shipped for TCRbeta analysis as frozen whole blood, isolated PBMCs, or DNA extracted from either sample type. Of note for this clone: The antigen it recognizes is unknown. No base-level quality is on record; no much larger clone is a single base apart.

Sequenced: peripheral blood. This receptor chain uses TRBV27 and TRBJ2-7, with TRBD2 identical over 9 junction bases. This TCR was recovered from a man aged 25 to 45 with acute or convalescent COVID-19. The CDR3 has the sequence CASSFRGGGAWEQYF. The nucleotide sequence reads TGTGCCAGCAGTTTTCGGGGCGGGGGGGCTTGGGAGCAGTACTTC.